This TCR beta chain was retrieved from a study of blood T cells in healthy people across ages. Study-wide background: The capture of about one barcoded beta molecule per two T cells was achieved by template switching. Study findings and constraints: Changes seen in expanded clonotypes were possibly confounded by donor CMV status left unknown.

Using a J-beta primer mix together with a sample-barcoded 5' primer, a second PCR was run for 7 to 11 cycles. With 12 random nucleotides, a template-switch adaptor tagged each individual cDNA molecule. TCRdb processed the 5' RACE reads anew with MiXCR; each CDR3 protein has one entry. The profile shows 1,500,000 or so distinct CDR3 sequences, approximately 59% of them singletons. Donors each provided 8 to 10 milliliters of peripheral blood. Note on this clonotype: Its antigen remains unidentified.

CDR1 and CDR2 from the germline V gene are DFQATT and SNEGSKA (reference sequence). Trimming pared 6 bases from V and 5 bases from J, leaving 17 bases between. The CDR3 length is 13 residues. This clonotype was obtained from a man aged 18 to 35 in good health. The chain couples TRBV20-1 to TRBJ2-7; maybe TRBD2 (6 bases). The sample was blood. CDR3 bases: TGCAGTGCCATGCGGGTAGCGGAGAACGAGCAGTACTTC. This translates into CSAMRVAENEQYF.